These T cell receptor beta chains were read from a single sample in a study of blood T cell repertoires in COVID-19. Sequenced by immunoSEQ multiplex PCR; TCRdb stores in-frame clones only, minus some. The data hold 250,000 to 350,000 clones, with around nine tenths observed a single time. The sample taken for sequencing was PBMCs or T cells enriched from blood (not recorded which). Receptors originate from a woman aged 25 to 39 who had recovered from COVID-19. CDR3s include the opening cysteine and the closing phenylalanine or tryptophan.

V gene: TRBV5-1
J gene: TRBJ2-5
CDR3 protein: CASSSGLAGGGETQYF

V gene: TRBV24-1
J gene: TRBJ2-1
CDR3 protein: CATSVAGGQNEQFF

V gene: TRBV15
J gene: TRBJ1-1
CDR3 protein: CATSRDALWNTEAFF

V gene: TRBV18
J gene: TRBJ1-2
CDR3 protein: CASSPSQGTLGGYTF

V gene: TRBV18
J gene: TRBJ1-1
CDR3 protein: CASSPYLSREAFF

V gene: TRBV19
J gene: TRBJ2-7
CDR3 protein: CASSRAGTVTTYEQYF

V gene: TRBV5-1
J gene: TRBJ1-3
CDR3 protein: CASSPRTGGNSGNTIYF

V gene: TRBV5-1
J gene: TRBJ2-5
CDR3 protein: CASSPTRGGVETQYF

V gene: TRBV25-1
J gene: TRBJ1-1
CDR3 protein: CASTPPGRVTEAFF

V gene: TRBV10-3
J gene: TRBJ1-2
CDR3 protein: CAITLGSGGGGYTF

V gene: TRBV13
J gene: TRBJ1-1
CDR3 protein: CASSFRGLNTEAFF

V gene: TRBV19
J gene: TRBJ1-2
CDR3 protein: CASSMGRDNYGYTF

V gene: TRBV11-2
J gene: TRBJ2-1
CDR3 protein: CASSSIAGGSLEQFF

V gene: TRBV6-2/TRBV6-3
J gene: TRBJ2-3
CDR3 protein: CASSLRGGSTDTQYF

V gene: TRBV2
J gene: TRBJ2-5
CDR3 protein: CASSDSGTGKETQYF

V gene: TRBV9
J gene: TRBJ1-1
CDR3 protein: CASSVASGSTEAFF

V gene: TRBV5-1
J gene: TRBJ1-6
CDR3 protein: CASSLGSGDSPLHF

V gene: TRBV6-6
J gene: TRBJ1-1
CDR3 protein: CASSYSTLGTEAFF

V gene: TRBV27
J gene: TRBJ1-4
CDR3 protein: CATSRQGINEKLFF

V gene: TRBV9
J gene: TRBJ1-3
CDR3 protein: CASSVGGAAGNTIYF

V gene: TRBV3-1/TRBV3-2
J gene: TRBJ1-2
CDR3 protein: CASSIRQGFYTF

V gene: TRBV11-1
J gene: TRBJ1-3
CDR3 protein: CASSLSNSGNTIYF

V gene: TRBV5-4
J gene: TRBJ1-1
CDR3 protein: CASSLEGGATEAFF

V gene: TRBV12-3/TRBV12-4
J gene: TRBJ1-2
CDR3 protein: CASSLDATGHTF

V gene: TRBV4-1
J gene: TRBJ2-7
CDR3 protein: CASSQGDRGSYEQYF

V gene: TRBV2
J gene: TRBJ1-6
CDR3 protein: CASSGTAIYSPLHF

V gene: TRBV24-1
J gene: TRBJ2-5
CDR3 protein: CATSDNPSGGQETQYF

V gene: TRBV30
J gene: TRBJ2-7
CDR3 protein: CAWTRTSYEQYF

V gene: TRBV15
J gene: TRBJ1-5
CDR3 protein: CATSRVRTGGQPQHF

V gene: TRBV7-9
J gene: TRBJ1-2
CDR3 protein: CASSPEGVAGYTF

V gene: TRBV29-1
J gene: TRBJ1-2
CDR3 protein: CSVLGEDGYTF

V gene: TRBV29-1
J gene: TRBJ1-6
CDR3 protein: CSVGVSGNSPLHF

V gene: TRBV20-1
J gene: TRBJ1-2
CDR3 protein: CSARTGAGYTF

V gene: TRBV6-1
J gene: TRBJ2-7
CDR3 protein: CASSEGYSGSSYEQYF

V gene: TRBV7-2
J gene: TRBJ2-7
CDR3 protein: CASSFRSPKQYF

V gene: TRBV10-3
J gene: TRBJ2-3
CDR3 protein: CAISEGTSGVGTDTQYF

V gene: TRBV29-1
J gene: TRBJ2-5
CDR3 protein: CSVEVRRLQETQYF

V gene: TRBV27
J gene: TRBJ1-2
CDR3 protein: CASSLKGGGAGYTF

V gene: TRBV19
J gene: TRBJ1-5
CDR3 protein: CASSITGKPQPQHF

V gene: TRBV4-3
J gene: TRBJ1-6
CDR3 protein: CASSRYGVDNSPLHF

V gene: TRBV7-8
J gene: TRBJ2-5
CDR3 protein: CASGERDSGGTQYF

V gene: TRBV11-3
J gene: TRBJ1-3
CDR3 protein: CASSPGQGPGNTIYF

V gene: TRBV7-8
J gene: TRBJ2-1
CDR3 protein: CASSLDGYPHNEQFF

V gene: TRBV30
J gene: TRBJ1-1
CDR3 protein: CAWATGGDTEAFF